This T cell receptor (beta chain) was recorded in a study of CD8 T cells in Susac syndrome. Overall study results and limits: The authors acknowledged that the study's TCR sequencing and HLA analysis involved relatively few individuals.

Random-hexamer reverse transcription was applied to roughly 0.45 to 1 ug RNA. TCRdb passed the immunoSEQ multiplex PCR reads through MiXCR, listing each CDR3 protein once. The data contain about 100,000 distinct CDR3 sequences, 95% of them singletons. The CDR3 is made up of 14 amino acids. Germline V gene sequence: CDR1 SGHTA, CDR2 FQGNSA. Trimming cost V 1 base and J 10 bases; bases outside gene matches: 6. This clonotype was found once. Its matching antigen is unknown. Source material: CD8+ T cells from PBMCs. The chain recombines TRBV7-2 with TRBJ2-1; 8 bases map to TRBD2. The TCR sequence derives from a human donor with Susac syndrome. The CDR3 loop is CASSLEAGVGEQFF. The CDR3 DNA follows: TGTGCCAGCAGCTTAGAAGCGGGAGTTGGGGAGCAGTTCTTC.